These 11 T cell receptor beta chains share one sample of origin, sequenced in a study of T cells of healthy individuals. TCRdb reanalysed the 5' RACE reads using MiXCR and keeps one entry per CDR3 protein. The table lists fewer than 90,000 distinct CDR3 sequences, around 5.1% of them singletons, with 6.5% to 8% in the top ten. The receptors come from a female donor in good health.

This clonotype was seen more than once but under ten times. The chain links TRBV7-9 to TRBJ1-6; tentative D call: TRBD1 (6 bases). The CDR3 is made up of 14 amino acids. V was clipped by 2 bases and J by 10 bases, with 12 bases between them. From germline, CDR1 is SEHNR and CDR2 FQNEAQ (reference sequence). This chain's CDR3 is CASSLRDTGSPLHF. The CDR3 DNA sequence: TGTGCCAGCAGCTTACGGGACACAGGGTCACCCCTCCACTTT.

This clonotype was recorded at least ten times. The genes are TRBV6-2 or TRBV6-3 and TRBJ2-1; 7 positions agree with TRBD1. This CDR3 has 14 residues. With 5 bases clipped from V and 3 bases from J, the junction kept 4 bases outside the gene matches. Germline V gives CDR1 MNHEY, CDR2 SVGEGT. This chain's CDR3 is CASSLGQVYNEQFF. CDR3 DNA sequence: TGTGCCAGCAGTCTCGGACAGGTCTACAATGAGCAGTTCTTC.

J is TRBJ2-7 and V is TRBV7-2; D gene ambiguous. CDR1 is SGHTA and CDR2 is FQGNSA in the germline V gene. V gave up 5 bases and J gave up 0 bases, with 8 bases separating them. CDR3 length: 13 amino acids. CDR3 protein: CASSLPISYEQYF. The CDR3 region has the DNA TGTGCCAGCAGCCTCCCGATCTCCTACGAGCAGTACTTC.

This clonotype was picked up many times. J is TRBJ2-5 and V is TRBV20-1; tentatively, D is TRBD1 or TRBD2 (5 bases each). V was trimmed by 0 bases and J by 7 bases, leaving 24 bases between them. The CDR3 has 17 residues. Germline CDR1 reads DFQATT; CDR2 reads SNEGSKA (reference sequence). CDR3 DNA: TGCAGTGCTAGAGACTGGGAGCTAGCCTCGGTGAGGGGGACCCAGTACTTC. Translation gives CSARDWELASVRGTQYF.

This clonotype occurred many times. CDR3 in DNA: TGTGCCAGCAGCCCCCGGACAAGGACGAACACCGGGGAGCTGTTTTTT. Protein product: CASSPRTRTNTGELFF. The chain has TRBV7-9 and TRBJ2-2, with a possible D match to TRBD1 (5 bases). V lost 5 bases to trimming and J lost 0 bases, with 13 bases between them. This CDR3 has 16 amino acids. Per the germline V gene, CDR1 is SEHNR and CDR2 is FQNEAQ (reference sequence). Filled out from reference TRBV7-9 and TRBJ2-2, the complete variable domain reads DTGVSQNPRHKITKRGQNVTFRCDPISEHNRLYWYRQTLGQGPEFLTYFQNEAQLEKSRLLSDRFSAERPKGSFSTLEIQRTEQGDSAMYLCASSPRTRTNTGELFFGEGSRLTVL.

This clonotype was seen a handful of times. CDR3 amino acids: CSARDLEGNEQFF. As DNA, the CDR3 is TGCAGTGCTAGAGATTTAGAGGGTAATGAGCAGTTCTTC. V usage is TRBV20-1 and J usage is TRBJ2-1; D is perhaps TRBD2 (5 bases). This CDR3 spans 13 amino acids. Germline loops: CDR1 DFQATT, CDR2 SNEGSKA (reference sequence). V lost 0 bases and J 7 bases, leaving 10 bases between the germline ends.

This clonotype was seen repeatedly, ten times or more. The J gene is TRBJ2-1, the V gene TRBV6-6; 12 nucleotides line up with TRBD2. V trimming: 6 bases; J trimming: 4 bases; junction bases outside the gene matches: 10. From germline, CDR1 is MNHNY and CDR2 SVGAGI (reference sequence). The CDR3 runs 17 residues. CDR3 DNA sequence: TGTGCCAGCAGCCCTCTAGCGGGAGGGTTAATATACAATGAGCAGTTCTTC. It yields the protein CASSPLAGGLIYNEQFF.

The chain recombines TRBV3-1 with TRBJ1-1; the match to TRBD1 covers 8 bases. V dropped 2 bases and J dropped 4; count of bases not matched to a gene: 6. The germline gives CDR1 LGHDT, CDR2 YNNKEL (reference sequence). The CDR3 is made up of 15 amino acids. CDR3: CASSQRGTGGTEAFF. CDR3 in DNA: TGTGCCAGCAGCCAACGCGGGACAGGCGGCACTGAAGCTTTCTTT. The variable domain in full, with the rest retrieved from reference TRBV3-1 and TRBJ1-1, is DTAVSQTPKYLVTQMGNDKSIKCEQNLGHDTMYWYKQDSKKFLKIMFSYNNKELIINETVPNRFSPKSPDKAHLNLHINSLELGDSAVYFCASSQRGTGGTEAFFGQGTRLTVV.

This clonotype was counted at least ten times. The chain is built from TRBV4-3 and TRBJ1-1, with D tentatively TRBD1 (6 bases). The CDR3 contains 16 residues. In germline, CDR1 is LGHNA, CDR2 YSLEER. Trimming pared 1 base from V and 4 bases from J, leaving 16 bases between. CDR3 sequence reads: CASSQVDRMASTEAFF. Written as DNA, the CDR3 is TGCGCCAGCAGCCAAGTGGACAGAATGGCGTCCACTGAAGCTTTCTTT.

This clonotype was seen repeatedly, ten times or more. The chain couples TRBV13 to TRBJ2-3, with D possibly being TRBD1 (6 bases). The V end was cut by 4 bases, the J end by 2 bases, with 10 bases between. The V gene's germline CDR1 is PRHDT and CDR2 FYEKMQ (reference sequence). This CDR3 has 14 residues. Here the CDR3 DNA reads TGTGCCAGCAGCTCGGACAGAGACACAGATACGCAGTATTTT. Its protein product is CASSSDRDTDTQYF.

This clonotype was observed a few times. This chain connects TRBV7-9 to TRBJ2-1; D not certain. The length of the CDR3 is 17 residues. Germline V gene sequence: CDR1 SEHNR, CDR2 FQNEAQ (reference sequence). The ends were cut back, 1 base at V and 0 bases at J, with 13 bases in the middle. This CDR3 reads CASSLGRWGSSYNEQFF. CDR3 in DNA: TGTGCCAGCAGCTTAGGGCGATGGGGAAGCTCCTACAATGAGCAGTTCTTC.